This T cell receptor (beta chain) was identified in a study of CD8+CD57+ T cells in acquired aplastic anemia. Study-level points and caveats: Found in both controls and patients were some 30 CD8+ CDR3 sequences.

Comments on this clonotype: Antigen unknown.

Both TCR beta VDJ combination and CDR3 sequence profiling were carried out. Genomic DNA was the template for this profiling. TCRdb analysed the reads with MiXCR anew, one entry per CDR3 protein. The sample includes around 190,000 distinct CDR3 sequences, approximately 60% of them seen just once. This TCR was recovered from a human donor in good health. Sample: sorted CD4+, CD8+, or CD8+CD57+ T cells (not recorded which) from PBMCs.

The CDR3 sequence: CSAQARQNYGYTF. DNA for the CDR3: TGCAGTGCCCAAGCACGGCAGAACTATGGCTACACCTTC. The gene calls are TRBV20-1 and TRBJ1-2; D remains unclear. The CDR3 totals 13 residues. Deletions cut 6 bases from V and 2 bases from J, with 13 bases between. Germline assignment: CDR1 DFQATT and CDR2 SNEGSKA (reference sequence).